The clone carrying this T cell receptor (beta chain) was seen a handful of times. What it recognizes is unknown. The assay was immunoSEQ multiplex PCR, and TCRdb's table has in-frame clones only and misses some. The sample lists approximately 37,000 clones, under 80% occurring once. The source of the sample is a study of a mutant IDH1 vaccine in newly diagnosed glioma. Whole-study context: Patients previously underwent radiotherapy, temozolomide, or both, and most underwent both.

The time point denotes: week 23, last vaccination. It was 300 ug of mutant IDH1 20-mer peptide that made up each vaccine dose, given with topical imiquimod. The specimen was PBMCs, collected from a glioma patient whose treatment included an IDH1 peptide vaccine. This TCR came from a man in his fifties or sixties with glioma.

The CDR3 spells CASSQDPRYGYTF. The CDR3 nucleotides are TGCGCCAGCAGCCAAGATCCCCGCTATGGCTACACCTTC. The genes are TRBV4-1 and TRBJ1-2; D unclear. Trimming pared 0 bases from V and 4 bases from J, leaving 6 bases between. Germline V CDR1 and CDR2: MGHRA, YSYEKL. This CDR3 has 13 amino acids.